A single sample is the source of the 4 T cell receptor beta chains below, sequenced in a study of blood T cell repertoires in COVID-19. Some clones are missing from TCRdb's copy, which holds only in-frame ones; the method was immunoSEQ multiplex PCR. In the table there are about 270,000 clones, approximately 90% of which are singletons. Source material: PBMCs or T cells enriched from blood (not recorded which). The source is a woman aged 30 to 39 with acute COVID-19.

CDR3 sequence: CASSRYRDSINEQFF. Written as DNA, the CDR3 is TGTGCCAGCAGTCGGTATCGGGACAGTATCAATGAGCAGTTCTTC. The chain carries TRBV6-5 and TRBJ2-1, with 7 positions matching TRBD1. V shed 5 bases, J shed 6 bases, and the junction held 10 bases outside the gene matches. The germline CDR1 and CDR2 sequences are MNHEY and SVGAGI. The CDR3 sequence is 15 residues long.

This clone was seen just once. V and J are TRBV4-2 and TRBJ1-5; unclear D gene. The V gene's germline CDR1 is LGHNA and CDR2 YNFKEQ. The CDR3 runs 14 residues. V lost 0 bases, J lost 7 bases, and 10 bases lay in between. CDR3 sequence: CASSQDPGHQPQHF. CDR3 bases: TGTGCCAGCAGCCAAGATCCGGGTCACCAGCCCCAGCATTTT.

The J gene is TRBJ2-6, the V gene TRBV4-2, with D unresolved. Germline CDR1 is LGHNA and CDR2 is YNFKEQ. The CDR3 length is 15 residues. The V end lost 1 base, the J end lost 3 bases, and 7 bases lay between the germline ends. CDR3 region: CASSQGAFGANVLTF. The CDR3 bases are TGTGCCAGCAGCCAAGGAGCCTTTGGGGCCAACGTCCTGACTTTC.

In nucleotides, the CDR3 is TGTGCCAGCAGTAGTGACAGGGTACTGGCCAAAAACATTCAGTACTTC. This codes for CASSSDRVLAKNIQYF. J is TRBJ2-4 and V is TRBV6-2 or TRBV6-3; 7 bases are a match to TRBD1. V dropped 5 bases and J dropped 1; count of bases not matched to a gene: 8. Germline V gives CDR1 MNHEY, CDR2 SVGEGT. This CDR3 spans 16 amino acids.